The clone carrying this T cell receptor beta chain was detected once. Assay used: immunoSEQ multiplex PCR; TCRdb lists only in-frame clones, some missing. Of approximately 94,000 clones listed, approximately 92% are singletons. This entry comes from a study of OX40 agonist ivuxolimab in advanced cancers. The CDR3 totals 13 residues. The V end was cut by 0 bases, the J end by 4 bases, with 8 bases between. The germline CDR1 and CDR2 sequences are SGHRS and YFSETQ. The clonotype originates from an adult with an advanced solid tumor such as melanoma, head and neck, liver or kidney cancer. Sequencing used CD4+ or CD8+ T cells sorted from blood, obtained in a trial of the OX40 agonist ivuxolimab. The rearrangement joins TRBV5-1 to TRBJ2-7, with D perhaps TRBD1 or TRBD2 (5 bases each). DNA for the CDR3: TGCGCCAGCAGCTTGGGGGACGTTTACGAGCAGTACTTC. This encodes CASSLGDVYEQYF.